This is a list of T cell receptor beta chains from one sample in a study of CD8+CD57+ T cells in acquired aplastic anemia. Via MiXCR, TCRdb re-called the reads, giving one row per CDR3 protein. The sample has 300,000 or so distinct CDR3 sequences; about three fifths are singletons. The specimen sequenced was sorted CD4+, CD8+, or CD8+CD57+ T cells (not recorded which) from PBMCs. The receptors were sampled from a human donor with aplastic anemia. The CDR3 runs from the conserved cysteine through the conserved F or W. The D gene is left open where the match is weak. Only part of the rows carry a size: once, few, many, or a class if the clone is expanded.

TRBJ2-4	.	TRBV2	.	CASSGAPELAKNIQYF	TGTGCCAGCAGTGGGGCGCCGGAGCTAGCCAAAAACATTCAGTACTTC
TRBJ2-4	.	TRBV2	TRBD2	CASTSLRTSGRGNIQYF	TGTGCCAGCACCTCCCTTCGGACTAGCGGGAGGGGAAACATTCAGTACTTC
TRBJ2-7	.	TRBV10-2	TRBD1	CASLGGQGFTSYEQYF	TGCGCCAGCCTTGGGGGACAGGGGTTTACCTCCTACGAGCAGTACTTC
TRBJ2-6	.	TRBV20-1	.	CSARDLSGANVLAF	TGCAGTGCAAGAGACCTCTCTGGGGCCAACGTCCTGGCTTTC
TRBJ2-5	.	TRBV20-1	TRBD2	CSATLAGEDPKETQYF	TGCAGTGCTACTCTAGCGGGGGAGGACCCAAAAGAGACCCAGTACTTC
TRBJ2-7	.	TRBV15	.	CATSEDSDRYEQYF	TGTGCCACCAGCGAAGACAGCGACCGCTACGAGCAGTACTTC
TRBJ2-1	.	TRBV7-2	.	CASSQGDLGNEQFF	TGTGCCAGCAGCCAAGGAGACCTAGGGAATGAGCAGTTCTTC
TRBJ2-3	.	TRBV20-1	.	CSARDLGGTDTQYF	TGCAGTGCTAGAGATCTCGGAGGCACAGATACGCAGTATTTT
TRBJ2-3	many	TRBV6-6	TRBD2	CASRSGTSGVADTQYF	TGTGCCAGCAGATCCGGGACTAGCGGGGTCGCAGATACGCAGTATTTT
TRBJ1-6	many	TRBV25-1	.	CASSESTSLHF	TGTGCCAGCAGTGAGTCAACGTCTCTCCACTTT
TRBJ2-3	many	TRBV10-3	TRBD2	CAISEGREPTDTQYF	TGTGCCATCAGTGAAGGGCGGGAGCCCACAGATACGCAGTATTTT
TRBJ1-2	many	TRBV27	.	CASSSLRGSLYGYTF	TGTGCCAGCAGTTCTTTGAGGGGATCCCTCTATGGCTACACCTTC
TRBJ2-7	.	TRBV29-1	TRBD1	CSVRERQGYYEQYF	TGCAGCGTCCGCGAAAGACAGGGATACTACGAGCAGTACTTC
TRBJ2-7	.	TRBV14	TRBD1	CASSRGQGKYEQYF	TGTGCCAGCAGCCGGGGACAGGGGAAGTACGAGCAGTACTTC
TRBJ2-3	.	TRBV25-1	TRBD1	CASSVTGSSTDTQYF	TGTGCCAGCAGTGTGACAGGGTCTAGCACAGATACGCAGTATTTT
TRBJ2-2	.	TRBV7-9	.	CASSLTNANTGELFF	TGTGCCAGCAGCCTAACAAACGCGAACACCGGGGAGCTGTTTTTT
TRBJ1-1	many	TRBV10-2	.	CASSQGRSTEAFF	TGCGCCAGTTCCCAGGGACGATCCACTGAAGCTTTCTTT
TRBJ2-2	.	TRBV2	TRBD2	CASRRAAGGLFF	TGTGCCAGCCGCCGGGCCGCGGGGGGGCTGTTCTTT
TRBJ2-7	.	TRBV29-1	TRBD2	CSAFLAGGHNEQYF	TGCAGCGCGTTTCTAGCGGGAGGCCATAACGAGCAGTACTTC
TRBJ1-1	.	TRBV20-1	.	CSARDPGMNTEAFF	TGCAGTGCTAGAGATCCGGGAATGAACACTGAAGCTTTCTTT
TRBJ1-3	.	TRBV7-9	.	CASSLQLGNTIYF	TGTGCCAGCAGCTTACAGCTAGGAAACACCATATATTTT
TRBJ2-1	.	TRBV2	TRBD2	CASSEFPSGAWNEQFF	TGTGCCAGCAGTGAATTCCCCAGCGGGGCGTGGAATGAGCAGTTCTTC
TRBJ2-3	once	TRBV5-1	TRBD2	CASSRRLAGESDTQYF	TGCGCCAGCAGCCGTCGACTAGCGGGAGAATCAGATACGCAGTATTTT
TRBJ2-1	many	TRBV24-1	.	CATSDSMGRTNEQFF	TGTGCCACCAGTGATTCGATGGGGAGGACCAATGAGCAGTTCTTC
TRBJ2-5	.	TRBV19	TRBD2	CASSLIAGGRETQYF	TGTGCCAGTAGTTTGATAGCGGGAGGGAGAGAGACCCAGTACTTC
TRBJ2-2	many	TRBV12-5	.	CASDPGLNTGELFF	TGTGCTAGTGATCCGGGACTCAACACCGGGGAGCTGTTTTTT
TRBJ2-2	.	TRBV12-5	TRBD1	CASGLVQGASGELFF	TGTGCTAGTGGTTTGGTACAGGGGGCGAGCGGGGAGCTGTTTTTT
TRBJ2-5	once	TRBV4-1	TRBD2	CASSHVAGGDNETQYF	TGCGCCAGCAGCCACGTAGCGGGGGGGGACAATGAGACCCAGTACTTC
TRBJ2-2	.	TRBV7-2	TRBD2	CASSLFGGGDTGELFF	TGTGCCAGCAGCTTATTCGGCGGGGGGGACACCGGGGAGCTGTTTTTT
TRBJ2-2	.	TRBV9	.	CASSFRVTGELFF	TGTGCCAGCAGCTTCCGAGTCACCGGGGAGCTGTTTTTT
TRBJ2-7	.	TRBV2	.	CASTPGLPYEQYF	TGTGCCAGCACCCCAGGACTCCCCTACGAGCAGTACTTC
TRBJ2-7	.	TRBV7-9	TRBD1	CASSLRGDRYEQYF	TGTGCCAGCAGCTTAAGAGGGGACAGGTACGAGCAGTACTTC
TRBJ2-3	few	TRBV10-3	TRBD2	CAISVREGTDTQYF	TGTGCCATCAGTGTTCGGGAGGGCACAGATACGCAGTATTTT
TRBJ2-1	many	TRBV11-2	.	CASSPRGGMSSYNEQFF	TGTGCCAGCAGCCCCCGCGGCGGAATGAGCTCCTACAATGAGCAGTTCTTC
TRBJ2-1	.	TRBV4-1	.	CASSPIGVNEQFF	TGCGCCAGCAGCCCCATTGGGGTCAATGAGCAGTTCTTC
TRBJ2-3	once	TRBV19	.	CASSNAVQSDTQYF	TGTGCCAGTAGTAACGCGGTTCAGTCAGATACGCAGTATTTT